This T cell receptor beta chain was identified during a study of blood T cell repertoires in COVID-19. Across the whole study: COVID-19 samples, acute and convalescent, were from the United States, Italy and Spain. The analysed material was cDNA or gDNA that came from T cells, B-cell-depleted T cells, or PBMCs.

Sequenced by immunoSEQ multiplex PCR; TCRdb stores in-frame clones only, minus some. This table has roughly 100,000 clones, about 85% appearing once. Trimming stripped 0 bases from V and 6 bases from J, with 9 bases between. Germline V gives CDR1 LGHDT, CDR2 YNNKEL (reference sequence). The CDR3 totals 13 residues. The sample was peripheral blood. The chain is built from TRBV3-1 (or the pseudogene TRBV3-2) and TRBJ2-7, with D possibly matching TRBD2 (6 bases). The clonotype originates from a man in his fifties or sixties in a cohort sampled during active COVID-19. CDR3 bases: TGTGCCAGCAGCCAAGACGGAGGGAGCGAGCAGTACTTC. It specifies CASSQDGGSEQYF.